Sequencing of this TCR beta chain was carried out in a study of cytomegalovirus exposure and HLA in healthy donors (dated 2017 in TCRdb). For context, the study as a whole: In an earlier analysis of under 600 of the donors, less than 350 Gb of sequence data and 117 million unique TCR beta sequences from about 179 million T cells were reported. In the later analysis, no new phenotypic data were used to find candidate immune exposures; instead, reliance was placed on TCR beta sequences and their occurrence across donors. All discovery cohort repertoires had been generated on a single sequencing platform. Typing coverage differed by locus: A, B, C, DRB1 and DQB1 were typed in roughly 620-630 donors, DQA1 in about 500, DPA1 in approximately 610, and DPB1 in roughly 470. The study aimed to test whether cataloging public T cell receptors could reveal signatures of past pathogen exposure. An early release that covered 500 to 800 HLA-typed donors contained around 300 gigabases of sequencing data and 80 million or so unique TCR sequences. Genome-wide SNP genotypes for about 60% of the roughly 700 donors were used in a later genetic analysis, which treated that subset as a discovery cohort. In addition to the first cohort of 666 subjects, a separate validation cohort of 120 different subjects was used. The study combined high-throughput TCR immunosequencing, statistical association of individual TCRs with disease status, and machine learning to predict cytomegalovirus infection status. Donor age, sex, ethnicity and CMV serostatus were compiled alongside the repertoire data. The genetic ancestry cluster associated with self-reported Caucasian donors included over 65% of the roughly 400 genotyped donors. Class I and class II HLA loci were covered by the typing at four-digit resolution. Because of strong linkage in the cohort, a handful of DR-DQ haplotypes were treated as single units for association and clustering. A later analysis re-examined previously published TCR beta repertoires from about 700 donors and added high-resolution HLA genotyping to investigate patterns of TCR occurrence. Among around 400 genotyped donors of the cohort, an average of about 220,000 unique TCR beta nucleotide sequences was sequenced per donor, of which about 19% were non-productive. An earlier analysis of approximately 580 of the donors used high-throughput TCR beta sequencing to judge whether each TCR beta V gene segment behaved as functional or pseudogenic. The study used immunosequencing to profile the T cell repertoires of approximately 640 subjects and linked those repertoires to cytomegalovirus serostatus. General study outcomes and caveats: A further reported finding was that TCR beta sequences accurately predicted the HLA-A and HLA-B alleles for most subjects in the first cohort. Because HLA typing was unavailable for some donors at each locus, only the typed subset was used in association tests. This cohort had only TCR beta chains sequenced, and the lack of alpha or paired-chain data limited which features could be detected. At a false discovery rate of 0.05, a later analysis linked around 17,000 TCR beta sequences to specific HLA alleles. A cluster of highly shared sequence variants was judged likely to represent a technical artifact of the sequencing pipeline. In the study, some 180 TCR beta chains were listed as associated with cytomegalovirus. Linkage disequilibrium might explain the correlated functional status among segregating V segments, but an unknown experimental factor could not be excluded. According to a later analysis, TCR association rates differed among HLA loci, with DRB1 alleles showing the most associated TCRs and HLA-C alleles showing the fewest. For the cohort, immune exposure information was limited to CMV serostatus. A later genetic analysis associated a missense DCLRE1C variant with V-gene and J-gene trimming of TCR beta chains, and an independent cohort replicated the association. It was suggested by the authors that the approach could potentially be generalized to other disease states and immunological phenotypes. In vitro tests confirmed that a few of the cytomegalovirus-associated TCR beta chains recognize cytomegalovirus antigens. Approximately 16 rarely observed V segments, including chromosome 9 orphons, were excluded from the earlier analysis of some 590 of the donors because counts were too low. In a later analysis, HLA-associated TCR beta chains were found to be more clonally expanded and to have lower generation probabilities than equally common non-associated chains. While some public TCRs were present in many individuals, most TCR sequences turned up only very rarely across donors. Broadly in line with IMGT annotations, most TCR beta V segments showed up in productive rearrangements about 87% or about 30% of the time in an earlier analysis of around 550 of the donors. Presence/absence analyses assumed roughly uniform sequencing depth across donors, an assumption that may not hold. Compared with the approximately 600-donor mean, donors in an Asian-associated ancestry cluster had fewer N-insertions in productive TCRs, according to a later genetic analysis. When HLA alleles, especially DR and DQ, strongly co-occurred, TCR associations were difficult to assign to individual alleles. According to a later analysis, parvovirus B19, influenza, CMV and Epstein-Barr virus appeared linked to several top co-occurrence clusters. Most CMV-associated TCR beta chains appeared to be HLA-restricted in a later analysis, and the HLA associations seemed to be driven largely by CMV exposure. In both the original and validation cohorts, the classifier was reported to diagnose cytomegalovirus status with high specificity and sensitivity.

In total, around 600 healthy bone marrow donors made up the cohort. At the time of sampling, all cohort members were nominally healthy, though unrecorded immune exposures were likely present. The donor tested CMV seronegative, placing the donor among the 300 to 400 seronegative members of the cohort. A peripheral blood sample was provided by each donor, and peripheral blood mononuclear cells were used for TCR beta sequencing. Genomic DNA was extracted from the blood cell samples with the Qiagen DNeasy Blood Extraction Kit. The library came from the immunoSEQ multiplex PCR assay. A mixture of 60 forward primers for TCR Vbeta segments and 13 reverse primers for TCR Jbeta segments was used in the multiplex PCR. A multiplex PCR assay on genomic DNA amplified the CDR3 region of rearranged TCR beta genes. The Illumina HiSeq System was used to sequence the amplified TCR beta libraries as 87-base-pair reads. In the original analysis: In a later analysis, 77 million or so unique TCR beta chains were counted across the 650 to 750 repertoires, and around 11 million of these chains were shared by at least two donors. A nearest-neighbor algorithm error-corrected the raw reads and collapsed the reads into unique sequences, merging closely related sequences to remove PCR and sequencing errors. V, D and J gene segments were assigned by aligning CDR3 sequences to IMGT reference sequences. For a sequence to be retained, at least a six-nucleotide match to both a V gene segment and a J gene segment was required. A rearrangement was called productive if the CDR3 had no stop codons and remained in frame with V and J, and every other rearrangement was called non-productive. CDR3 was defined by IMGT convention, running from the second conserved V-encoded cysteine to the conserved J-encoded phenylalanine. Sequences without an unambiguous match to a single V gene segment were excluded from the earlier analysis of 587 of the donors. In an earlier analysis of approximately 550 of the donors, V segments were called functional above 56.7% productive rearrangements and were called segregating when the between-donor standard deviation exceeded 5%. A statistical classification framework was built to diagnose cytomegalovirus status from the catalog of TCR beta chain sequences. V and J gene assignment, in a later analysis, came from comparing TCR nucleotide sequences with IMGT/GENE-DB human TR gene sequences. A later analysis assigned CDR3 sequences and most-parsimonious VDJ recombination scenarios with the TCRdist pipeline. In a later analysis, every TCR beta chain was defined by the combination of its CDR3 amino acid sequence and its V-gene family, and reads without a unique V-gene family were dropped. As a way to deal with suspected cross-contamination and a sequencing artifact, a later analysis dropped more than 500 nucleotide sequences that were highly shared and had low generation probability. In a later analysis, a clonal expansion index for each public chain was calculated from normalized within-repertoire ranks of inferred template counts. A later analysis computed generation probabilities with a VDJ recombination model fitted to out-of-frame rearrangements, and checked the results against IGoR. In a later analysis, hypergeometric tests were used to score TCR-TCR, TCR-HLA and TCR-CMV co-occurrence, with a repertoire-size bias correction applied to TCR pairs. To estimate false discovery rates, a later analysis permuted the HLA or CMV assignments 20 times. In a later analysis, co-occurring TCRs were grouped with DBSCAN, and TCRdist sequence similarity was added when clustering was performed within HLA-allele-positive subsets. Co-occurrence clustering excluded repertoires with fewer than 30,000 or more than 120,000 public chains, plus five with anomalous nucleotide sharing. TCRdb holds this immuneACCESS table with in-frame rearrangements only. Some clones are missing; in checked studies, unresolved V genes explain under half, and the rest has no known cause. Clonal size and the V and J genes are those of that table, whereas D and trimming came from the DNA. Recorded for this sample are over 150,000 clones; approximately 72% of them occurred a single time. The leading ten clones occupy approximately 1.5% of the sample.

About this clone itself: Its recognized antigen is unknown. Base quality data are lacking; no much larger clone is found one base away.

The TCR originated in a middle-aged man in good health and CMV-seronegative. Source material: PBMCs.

The DNA is as follows: TGTGCCAGCAGTTTAGGGACAGGCTCGGGTGGCTACACCTTC. Protein translation: CASSLGTGSGGYTF. The chain is assembled from TRBV6-5 and TRBJ1-2, and 8 junction bases match TRBD1. Taken from cysteine to phenylalanine, the CDR3 has 14 residues. Kept here is only the CDR3 DNA, which spans 42 bases and is read in frame from base 1. The germline V gene yields MNHEY for CDR1 and SVGAGI for CDR2. Ends trimmed: V by 4 bases, J by 7 bases; bases unmatched to a gene: 8.